The 30 T cell receptor beta chains reported below all come from one sample, sequenced in a study of blood T cells in healthy people across ages. Using a J-beta primer mix together with a sample-barcoded 5' primer, a second PCR was run for roughly 7 to 11 cycles. TCRdb reprocessed the 5' RACE reads via MiXCR and lists one record per CDR3 protein. Seen here are 1 million to 1.2 million distinct CDR3 sequences, roughly two fifths observed once, and the top ten hold roughly 14%. The sequenced sample was blood. The receptors were gathered from a man aged 18 to 30 in good health.

The rearrangement links TRBV2 to TRBJ2-7; 7 positions match TRBD2. Unmatched junction bases numbered 11, after V lost 8 bases and J lost 7 bases. Per the germline V gene, CDR1 is SNHLY and CDR2 is FYNNEI. The CDR3 has 13 amino acids. CDR3 sequence (DNA): TGTGCCAGCGCAAGCGGGATTAACAATGAGCAGTACTTC. It codes for CASASGINNEQYF.

This clonotype was seen once. Here the CDR3 reads CASSQVDLGLAGYNEQFF. The CDR3 nucleotides are TGCGCCAGCAGCCAAGTTGACCTGGGACTAGCGGGTTACAATGAGCAGTTCTTC. The J gene is TRBJ2-1, the V gene TRBV4-1, with TRBD2 matching 12 bases. Germline CDR1 is MGHRA and CDR2 is YSYEKL. Trimming removed 1 base from V and 4 bases from J; junction bases left unmatched: 8. The CDR3 contains 18 residues.

The CDR3 spells CASSPQDGIWQYF. The CDR3 region has the DNA TGCGCCAGCAGCCCCCAAGACGGCATTTGGCAGTATTTT. The rearrangement joins TRBV5-1 to TRBJ2-3; D not certain. V dropped 4 bases and J dropped 11 bases, with 17 bases sitting between them. From germline, CDR1 is SGHRS and CDR2 YFSETQ. The CDR3 covers 13 residues.

The chain employs TRBV5-1 and TRBJ1-1; no clear D. CDR3 length equals 15 residues. Germline loops: CDR1 SGHRS, CDR2 YFSETQ. Trimming pared 1 base from V and 1 base from J, leaving 11 bases between. CDR3 sequence reads: CASSLRYPENTEAFF. DNA for the CDR3: TGCGCCAGCAGCTTGCGGTACCCGGAGAACACTGAAGCTTTCTTT.

As concerns this clonotype: The junction differs from germline at one of its ends, possibly a read error. V usage is TRBV9 and J usage is TRBJ1-2, with D perhaps matching TRBD1 (5 bases). The CDR3 is 15 residues long. From germline, CDR1 is SGDLS and CDR2 YYNGEE. DNA of the CDR3: TGTACCAGCAGCGGACAACCCGAGGGGTCCGATGGCTACACCTTC. This translates into CTSSGQPEGSDGYTF.

The chain uses TRBV30 and TRBJ2-1, with 13 bases that match TRBD2. CDR1 and CDR2 (germline): GTSNPN, SVGIG (reference sequence). The CDR3 length is 14 residues. The trim removed 7 bases at V and 5 bases at J, leaving 5 bases unmatched. CDR3 DNA sequence: TGTGCCTTTCGGACTAGCGGGGGAAACAATGAGCAGTTCTTC. This encodes CAFRTSGGNNEQFF.

The rearrangement joins TRBV7-8 to TRBJ2-7; the match to TRBD1 covers 8 bases. The V and J ends lost 3 bases and 10 bases, in that order; junction bases with no gene match: 14. Germline CDR1 is SGHVS and CDR2 is FQNEAQ. The CDR3 has 15 amino acids. CDR3: CASSFRTGWKGAQYF. Written as DNA, the CDR3 is TGTGCCAGCAGCTTCCGGACAGGGTGGAAGGGTGCCCAGTACTTC.

This clonotype showed up just a few times. V is TRBV12-3 or TRBV12-4 and J is TRBJ2-3, with 9 bases matching TRBD2. V lost 1 base to trimming and J lost 0 bases; unmatched junction nucleotides: 17. The CDR3 sequence is 21 residues long. The CDR3 bases are TGTGCCAGCAGTTTAGGGTTACTAGCGGGCTACACTGATTTTAGCACAGATACGCAGTATTTT. Its translation is CASSLGLLAGYTDFSTDTQYF.

A few counts support this clonotype. The gene calls are TRBV9 and TRBJ2-1; possibly TRBD1 or TRBD2 for D (6 bases each). There are 13 residues in the CDR3. Germline V lookup: CDR1 SGDLS, CDR2 YYNGEE. Trimming pared 7 bases from V and 5 bases from J, leaving 13 bases between. The CDR3 sequence: CASGGRSHNEQFF. The CDR3 bases are TGTGCCAGCGGGGGGCGATCCCACAATGAGCAGTTCTTC.

The chain carries TRBV7-9 and TRBJ2-3; tentative D call: TRBD2 (6 bases). Germline V gives CDR1 SEHNR, CDR2 FQNEAQ (reference sequence). The CDR3 is 16 residues long. The ends were cut back, 3 bases at V and 3 bases at J, with 16 bases in the middle. CDR3 nucleotides: TGTGCCAGCAGCTTTGGGCGGGGCTACCTAACAGATACGCAGTATTTT. This translates into CASSFGRGYLTDTQYF.

V and J are TRBV2 and TRBJ1-6; TRBD1 might be the D (6 bases). Trimming removed 7 bases from V and 7 bases from J, with 20 bases in between. CDR3 length equals 16 residues. Germline V CDR1 and CDR2: SNHLY, FYNNEI. CDR3 loop: CASNSRRDIRNSPLHF. The CDR3 region has the DNA TGTGCCAGCAATTCTCGCCGGGACATACGGAATTCACCCCTCCACTTT.

V gene TRBV7-2 combines with J gene TRBJ2-3; 13 positions match TRBD2. Unmatched junction bases numbered 5, after V lost 5 bases and J lost 0 bases. Germline V gives CDR1 SGHTA, CDR2 FQGNSA. The CDR3 runs to 17 residues. The CDR3 coding sequence is TGTGCCAGCAGCCAGGGACTAGCGGGGCCTAGCACAGATACGCAGTATTTT. This sequence encodes CASSQGLAGPSTDTQYF.

This clonotype showed up many times. V gene TRBV29-1 combines with J gene TRBJ1-2; D might be TRBD1 (6 bases). Deletions cut 5 bases from V and 3 bases from J, with 10 bases between. The germline V gene encodes CDR1 SQVTM and CDR2 ANQGSEA. The CDR3 is 12 amino acids. CDR3 in amino acids: CSVLQGDYGYTF. CDR3 bases: TGCAGCGTTCTACAGGGAGACTATGGCTACACCTTC.

Concerning this clonotype: At one boundary the junction diverges from the germline segment, which might be a read error. The chain links TRBV3-1 to TRBJ2-5, with D unclear. This CDR3 has 14 amino acids. Germline CDR1 reads LGHDT; CDR2 reads YNNKEL (reference sequence). For the CDR3, the DNA is TGTGCCAGCAGCCAAGTAACGGACCAAGAGGCCCAGTACTTC. Translated, it gives CASSQVTDQEAQYF.

J is TRBJ1-2 and V is TRBV20-1; TRBD1 agrees at 7 bases. Unmatched junction bases numbered 3, after V lost 7 bases and J lost 7 bases. The CDR3 is 10 residues long. Germline CDR1 is DFQATT and CDR2 is SNEGSKA (reference sequence). The CDR3 coding sequence is TGCAGTGTTTACAGGGGTGGCTACACCTTC. Residues: CSVYRGGYTF.

This clonotype showed up just a few times. The J gene is TRBJ2-7, the V gene TRBV28; D is ambiguous. CDR1 MDHEN and CDR2 SYDVKM come from the germline V gene. V lost 8 bases to trimming and J lost 3 bases, with 17 bases between them. This CDR3 has 14 amino acids. The CDR3 region has the DNA TGTGCCAGCGGAGCCTCGACGGAAAACTACGAGCAGTACTTC. Its translation is CASGASTENYEQYF. The whole variable domain, remainder taken from reference TRBV28 and TRBJ2-7, is DVKVTQSSRYLVKRTGEKVFLECVQDMDHENMFWYRQDPGLGLRLIYFSYDVKMKEKGDIPEGYSVSREKKERFSLILESASTNQTSMYLCASGASTENYEQYFGPGTRLTVT.

This chain joins TRBV11-1 and TRBJ1-1; the D gene is possibly TRBD1 (5 bases). From germline, CDR1 is SGHAT and CDR2 FQDESV (reference sequence). The V gene lost 6 bases and the J gene lost 7 bases, with 15 bases spanning the gap. The length of the CDR3 is 13 residues. This CDR3 reads CASSLGERSEAFF. In DNA, the CDR3 is TGTGCCAGCAGTTTGGGGGAACGGAGTGAAGCTTTCTTT.

The CDR3 is CSASRAGALNEQYF. The CDR3 region has the DNA TGCAGTGCTAGTAGAGCGGGGGCCCTCAATGAGCAGTACTTC. The rearrangement joins TRBV20-1 to TRBJ2-1; 8 bases match TRBD2. The end of the DNA fits TRBJ2-7 better, so the J call may be wrong. CDR3 length: 14 amino acids. Germline-derived CDR1 and CDR2 are DFQATT and SNEGSKA (reference sequence).

The count of this clonotype is one. The junction shows a germline mismatch at one end, possibly a read error. The genes are TRBV4-2 and TRBJ2-1; 9 bases match TRBD1. Germline V CDR1 and CDR2: LGHNA, YNFKEQ. The CDR3 totals 16 residues. The CDR3 nucleotides are TGTGCCACCCAGGGGTCCGGGACAGGGCTATCCAATGGGCAGTTCTTC. Translating gives CATQGSGTGLSNGQFF.

The chain couples TRBV11-2 to TRBJ2-3; TRBD2 agrees at 7 bases. The CDR3 has 17 amino acids. Germline-derived CDR1 and CDR2 are SGHAT and FQNNGV. V shed 0 bases, J shed 5 bases, and the junction held 11 bases outside the gene matches. CDR3 residues: CASSLDDRLAAIDTQYF. CDR3 bases: TGTGCCAGCAGCTTAGATGATCGGCTAGCGGCTATAGATACGCAGTATTTT.

The chain joins TRBV7-3 to TRBJ2-5, with D maybe TRBD1 (6 bases). The germline gives CDR1 SGHTA, CDR2 FQGTGA. The CDR3 covers 15 residues. Trimming pared 1 base from V and 11 bases from J, leaving 20 bases between. CDR3 nucleotide sequence: TGTGCCAGCAGCTTAAGCAGGGGAAATTTCAATGAGCAGTACTTC. Protein: CASSLSRGNFNEQYF.

On this clonotype itself: At one of its ends the junction is not consistent with the germline gene, which may arise from a read error. The chain links TRBV12-3 or TRBV12-4 to TRBJ2-5; D gene unclear. The CDR3 length is 12 residues. CDR3 in DNA: TGTGTCAGCAGTTTTATCCCCAATGAGCAGTACTTC. Translating gives CVSSFIPNEQYF.

This chain uses TRBV28 with TRBJ2-7; TRBD1 matches at 10 bases. Germline assignment: CDR1 MDHEN and CDR2 SYDVKM. V was clipped by 5 bases and J by 3 bases; unmatched bases: 13. This CDR3 spans 17 amino acids. The CDR3 spells CASSPPSGTGVNYEQYF. The CDR3 region has the DNA TGTGCCAGCAGTCCTCCCTCCGGGACAGGGGTAAACTACGAGCAGTACTTC.

The rearrangement links TRBV6-1 to TRBJ2-3; TRBD2 matches at 12 bases. The CDR3 is made up of 14 amino acids. Germline V gene sequence: CDR1 MNHNS, CDR2 SASEGT. Trimming removed 6 bases from V and 5 bases from J; junction bases left unmatched: 3. This CDR3 reads CASRPGLAGDTQYF. CDR3 sequence (DNA): TGTGCCAGCAGGCCGGGACTAGCGGGAGATACGCAGTATTTT.

The table lists this clonotype with many counts. The chain joins TRBV27 to TRBJ2-1; D unclear. Germline V gives CDR1 MNHEY, CDR2 SMNVEV (reference sequence). V was clipped by 3 bases and J by 7 bases, with 7 bases between them. The CDR3 covers 12 residues. The CDR3 loop reads CASSFFGNEQFF. CDR3 DNA: TGTGCCAGCAGTTTCTTCGGGAATGAGCAGTTCTTC.

The chain recombines TRBV4-1 with TRBJ2-1; possibly TRBD1 for D (6 bases). V was cut by 2 bases and J by 4 bases, with 15 bases left in between. Per the germline V gene, CDR1 is MGHRA and CDR2 is YSYEKL. The CDR3 contains 16 residues. The CDR3 is CASSQPGTTNYNEQFF. CDR3 nucleotide sequence: TGCGCCAGCAGCCAACCCGGGACAACCAATTACAATGAGCAGTTCTTC.

This chain connects TRBV29-1 to TRBJ1-4, with D unresolved. The CDR3 is made up of 13 amino acids. V gave up 7 bases and J gave up 5 bases, with 14 bases separating them. CDR1 and CDR2 (germline): SQVTM, ANQGSEA. The DNA for the CDR3 is TGCAGCGCCGGTTCTAACTTAAATGAAAAACTGTTTTTT. Residues: CSAGSNLNEKLFF.

V usage is TRBV27 and J usage is TRBJ2-5, with D possibly matching TRBD1 (6 bases). The CDR3 has 18 amino acids. The germline CDR1 and CDR2 sequences are MNHEY and SMNVEV (reference sequence). The V gene lost 6 bases and the J gene lost 1 base, with 24 bases spanning the gap. CDR3 in amino acids: CASSHRLLGAKSQETQYF. The CDR3 DNA reads TGTGCCAGCAGCCACCGCCTGTTGGGGGCGAAAAGCCAAGAGACCCAGTACTTC.

This clonotype was seen more than once but under ten times. The chain combines TRBV28 with TRBJ1-5; tentatively, D is TRBD1 (6 bases). Germline CDR1 reads MDHEN; CDR2 reads SYDVKM. V dropped 10 bases and J dropped 9 bases, with 19 bases sitting between them. CDR3 size: 13 residues. The CDR3: CATTPGDTGPQHF. The DNA for the CDR3 is TGTGCCACCACCCCGGGGGACACAGGGCCCCAGCATTTT.

The chain uses TRBV27 and TRBJ1-5, with TRBD1 identical over 10 bases. Germline V gene lookup returns CDR1 MNHEY and CDR2 SMNVEV (reference sequence). V gave up 4 bases and J gave up 5 bases; unmatched junction bases: 8. This CDR3 is 16 amino acids long. CDR3 amino acids: CASSSLGQGKHQPQHF. In DNA form, the CDR3 reads TGTGCCAGCAGTTCCCTGGGACAGGGGAAACATCAGCCCCAGCATTTT.